This T cell receptor (beta chain) comes out of a study of blood T cell repertoires in COVID-19. Study summary: Both acute and convalescent COVID-19 samples were obtained from the United States, Italy and Spain. Sources were T cells, B-cell-depleted T cells, or PBMCs; the material itself was cDNA or gDNA.

Per the study methods: The authors estimated nucleated cell counts from reference gene primer amplification. Some clones are missing from TCRdb's copy, which holds only in-frame ones; the method was immunoSEQ multiplex PCR. The DNA was the basis for D and trimming; V, J and clone size are from that table. The sample holds approximately 54,000 clones, around 81% seen once. J lost 2 bases, V lost 6 bases, and 6 bases had no gene match. The V gene's germline CDR1 is MDHEN and CDR2 SYDVKM. The CDR3 extends over 15 amino acids. The V and J genes are TRBV28 and TRBJ2-7; 11 bases are a match to TRBD1. The material sequenced was peripheral blood. The clonotype originates from an older woman with acute or convalescent COVID-19. This CDR3 is CASSLGTGGTYEQYF. The CDR3 nucleotides read TGTGCCAGCAGCCTCGGGACAGGGGGTACCTACGAGCAGTACTTC.